The 6 T cell receptor beta chains reported below all come from one sample, sequenced in a study of blood T cell repertoires in COVID-19. Only in-frame clones appear in the TCRdb table, and some are missing; sequencing was by immunoSEQ multiplex PCR. The sample lists approximately 120,000 clones, around 70% occurring once. The sequencing sample was made of peripheral blood. All receptors come from a man aged 55 to 70 with acute or convalescent COVID-19.

The chain joins TRBV11-1 to TRBJ2-1, with 9 bases that match TRBD2. The CDR3 covers 16 residues. V dropped 0 bases and J dropped 9; count of bases not matched to a gene: 9. Germline V gene data show CDR1 as SGHAT and CDR2 as FQDESV (reference sequence). CDR3 DNA sequence: TGTGCCAGCAGCTTAGCTGGTAGCGGGGGAAGGGGTGAGCAGTTCTTC. This gives the protein CASSLAGSGGRGEQFF.

J is TRBJ1-1 and V is TRBV6-6; 7 bases fit TRBD1. Losses at the gene ends were 6 bases for V and 5 bases for J; bases not matched to a gene: 12. From germline, CDR1 is MNHNY and CDR2 SVGAGI (reference sequence). This CDR3 has 15 residues. The CDR3 reads CASSPKQGLRTEAFF. CDR3 DNA: TGTGCCAGCAGCCCAAAACAGGGGTTAAGGACTGAAGCTTTCTTT.

The genes are TRBV19 and TRBJ1-5; 7 bases map to TRBD1. The CDR3 consists of 16 residues. From germline, CDR1 is LNHDA and CDR2 SQIVND (reference sequence). The V segment lost 4 bases and the J segment 4 bases; nucleotides outside the gene matches: 10. For the CDR3, the DNA is TGTGCCAGTAGTAAAACGGGACAGACGGGGAATCAGCCCCAGCATTTT. It is translated as CASSKTGQTGNQPQHF.

The chain has TRBV18 and TRBJ1-2, with D perhaps matching TRBD1 (6 bases). Per germline, CDR1 KGHSH and CDR2 LQKENI. The CDR3 runs to 14 residues. The V end was cut by 3 bases, the J end by 1 base, with 9 bases between. The CDR3: CASSPSQGNYGYTF. For the CDR3, the DNA is TGTGCCAGCTCACCGTCACAGGGTAACTATGGCTACACCTTC.

J is TRBJ1-2 and V is TRBV2; TRBD1 matches at 7 bases. From germline, CDR1 is SNHLY and CDR2 FYNNEI. Trimming at V came to 2 bases and at J to 8 bases, leaving 11 bases not matched to a gene. The length of the CDR3 is 15 residues. This CDR3 is CASSEQLQGRGGYTF. The CDR3 DNA sequence: TGTGCCAGCAGTGAACAGTTACAGGGGAGAGGAGGCTACACCTTC.

With respect to this clone: A much larger clone differs from this one at a single base, so this may be a read error. The chain joins TRBV7-9 to TRBJ2-7, with a tentative D call TRBD2 (6 bases). Trimming stripped 5 bases from V and 3 bases from J, with 14 bases between. Germline assignment: CDR1 SEHNR and CDR2 FQNEAQ (reference sequence). This CDR3 region has 14 residues. CDR3 amino acids: CASSGGVGGYEQYF. CDR3 nucleotides: TGTGCCAGCAGCGGGGGAGTGGGGGGCTACGAGCAGTACTTC. The whole variable domain, filled in from reference TRBV7-9 and TRBJ2-7, reads DTGVSQNPRHKITKRGQNVTFRCDPISEHNRLYWYRQTLGQGPEFLTYFQNEAQLEKSRLLSDRFSAERPKGSFSTLEIQRTEQGDSAMYLCASSGGVGGYEQYFGPGTRLTVT.